This T cell receptor (beta chain) was observed in a study of beta chain features in type 1 diabetes. The authors reverse transcribed all of the isolated RNA, so sequencing captured expressed TCRB transcripts. Assay: immunoSEQ multiplex PCR; the TCRdb copy retains only in-frame clones and omits some. This sample yields 240,000 or so clones, of which about 26% are seen a single time; about 3.9% belongs to the top ten. V gave up 3 bases and J gave up 3 bases, with 2 bases separating them. The CDR3 is made up of 11 amino acids. Germline CDR1 reads SEHNR; CDR2 reads FQNEAQ (reference sequence). The table lists this clone with a few counts.

This receptor was obtained from a man aged 30-40 years in good health. This rearrangement joins TRBV7-9 to TRBJ1-2; D remains ambiguous. Input material: central memory CD4+ T cells from blood. CDR3 sequence reads: CASSFDYGYTF. The CDR3 DNA reads as TGTGCCAGCAGCTTCGACTATGGCTACACCTTC.